A single sample is the source of the 6 T cell receptor beta chains below, sequenced in a study of control samples from healthy donors and cancer patients. Data came from immunoSEQ multiplex PCR; TCRdb stores just in-frame clones and leaves some out. There are more than 150,000 clones in the sample; 80% to 95% occur only once, and 0.65% to 0.85% lies in the top ten. The sample was blood. The origin of the receptors is a woman aged 25 to 45 in good health.

The J gene is TRBJ1-1, the V gene TRBV7-2; D might be TRBD1 (5 bases). The V end was cut by 6 bases, the J end by 3 bases, with 11 bases between. Germline V CDR1 and CDR2: SGHTA, FQGNSA. CDR3 length equals 13 residues. This CDR3 is CASRIDSYTEAFF. The CDR3 region has the DNA TGTGCCAGCAGAATCGACAGTTACACTGAAGCTTTCTTT.

The chain has TRBV5-1 and TRBJ2-5; D may match TRBD1 or TRBD2 (5 bases each). The germline V gene encodes CDR1 SGHRS and CDR2 YFSETQ. The CDR3 runs 14 residues. Trimming shortened V by 0 bases and J by 7 bases, and 13 bases separated the two germline ends. The CDR3 nucleotides read TGCGCCAGCAGCTTGGTAGTGGGGGAAGGGACCCAGTACTTC. As protein: CASSLVVGEGTQYF.

V usage is TRBV9 and J usage is TRBJ2-5, with 14 bases that match TRBD2. CDR3 length: 16 amino acids. Losses at the gene ends were 0 bases for V and 5 bases for J; bases not matched to a gene: 3. Germline V gene sequence: CDR1 SGDLS, CDR2 YYNGEE. CDR3: CASSVGLAGGTETQYF. The CDR3 coding sequence is TGTGCCAGCAGCGTAGGACTAGCGGGAGGGACTGAGACCCAGTACTTC.

The rearrangement joins TRBV5-1 to TRBJ2-3; possible D gene TRBD1, 6 bases. This CDR3 comprises 17 residues. The germline gives CDR1 SGHRS, CDR2 YFSETQ. Trimming pared 4 bases from V and 3 bases from J, leaving 21 bases between. CDR3 DNA sequence: TGCGCCAGCAGCAAAAACGTCGCAGGGGTTGGTACAGATACGCAGTATTTT. Protein product: CASSKNVAGVGTDTQYF.

The chain joins TRBV18 to TRBJ1-2; no reliable D call. The CDR3 is 13 residues long. V was clipped by 2 bases and J by 6 bases, with 10 bases between them. Germline V gives CDR1 KGHSH, CDR2 LQKENI. The chain's CDR3 is CASSPGKIDGYTF. CDR3 nucleotide sequence: TGTGCCAGCTCACCAGGCAAAATCGATGGCTACACCTTC.

V is TRBV23-1 and J is TRBJ2-3, with 7 nucleotides matching TRBD1. TRBV23-1 is an ORF for which the function is uncertain. The CDR3 runs 20 residues. The J segment lost 2 bases and the V segment lost 7 bases, leaving 24 bases of the junction unmatched. The CDR3 here is CASTLCLVRTGDRFTDTQYF. The CDR3 DNA follows: TGCGCCAGCACCCTATGTTTGGTAAGAACCGGGGACAGATTCACAGATACGCAGTATTTT.